This T cell receptor beta chain was obtained from a study of CD8 T cells in ankylosing spondylitis. Whole-study results and caveats: Roughly eight highly homologous variants made up a TCR beta motif that seemed to typify ankylosing spondylitis blood. Reactive arthritis synovial fluid and blood previously showed some of these motif variants.

Each CDR3 protein is one row after TCRdb ran MiXCR on the 5' RACE reads. The sample consists of around 390,000 distinct CDR3 sequences, about a fifth of them appearing once. In regard to this clonotype: What it recognizes is unknown.

The length of the CDR3 is 14 residues. The ends lost 6 bases at V and 5 bases at J; junction bases unmatched: 4. The V gene's germline CDR1 is LNHNV and CDR2 YYDKDF (reference sequence). The origin of this receptor is a male donor with ankylosing spondylitis. Sequencing was carried out using blood, either unsorted or a sorted T cell fraction (not recorded which). The rearrangement links TRBV15 to TRBJ1-5; 10 bases are a match to TRBD1. CDR3 region: CATRGTGDHQPQHF. CDR3 nucleotide sequence: TGTGCCACCAGGGGGACAGGGGATCATCAGCCCCAGCATTTT. The full variable domain, completed using reference TRBV15 and TRBJ1-5, is DAMVIQNPRYQVTQFGKPVTLSCSQTLNHNVMYWYQQKSSQAPKLLFHYYDKDFNNEADTPDNFQSRRPNTSFCFLDIRSPGLGDTAMYLCATRGTGDHQPQHFGDGTRLSIL.